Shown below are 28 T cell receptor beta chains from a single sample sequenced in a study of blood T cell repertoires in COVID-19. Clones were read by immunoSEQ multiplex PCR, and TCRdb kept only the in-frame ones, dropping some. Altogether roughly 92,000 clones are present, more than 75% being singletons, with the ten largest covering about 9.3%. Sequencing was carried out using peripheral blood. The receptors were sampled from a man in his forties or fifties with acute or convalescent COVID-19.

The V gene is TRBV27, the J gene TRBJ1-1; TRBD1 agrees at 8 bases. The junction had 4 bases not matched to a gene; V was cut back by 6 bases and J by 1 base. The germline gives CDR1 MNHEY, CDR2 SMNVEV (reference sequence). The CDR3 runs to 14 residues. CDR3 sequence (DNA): TGTGCCAGCAGAACGGACAGGGCGAACACTGAAGCTTTCTTT. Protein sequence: CASRTDRANTEAFF.

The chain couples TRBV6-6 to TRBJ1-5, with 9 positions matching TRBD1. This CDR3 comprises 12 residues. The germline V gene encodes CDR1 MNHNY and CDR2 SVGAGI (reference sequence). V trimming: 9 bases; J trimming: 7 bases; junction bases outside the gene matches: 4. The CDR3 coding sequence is TGTGCCAGAGGACAGGGGAAACAGCCCCAGCATTTT. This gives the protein CARGQGKQPQHF.

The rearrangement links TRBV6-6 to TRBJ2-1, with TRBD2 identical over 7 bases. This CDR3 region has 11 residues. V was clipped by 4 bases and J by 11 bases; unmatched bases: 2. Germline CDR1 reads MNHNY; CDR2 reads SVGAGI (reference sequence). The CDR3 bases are TGTGCCAGCAGTTCCGGGGGGAAGCAGTTCTTC. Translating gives CASSSGGKQFF.

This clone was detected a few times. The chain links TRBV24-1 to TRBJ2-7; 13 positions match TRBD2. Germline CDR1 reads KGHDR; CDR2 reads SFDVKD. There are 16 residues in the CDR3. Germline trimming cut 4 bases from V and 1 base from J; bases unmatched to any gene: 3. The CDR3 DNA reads TGTGCCACCAGTGAGCGGACTAGCGGGAGTTCCTACGAGCAGTACTTC. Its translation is CATSERTSGSSYEQYF.

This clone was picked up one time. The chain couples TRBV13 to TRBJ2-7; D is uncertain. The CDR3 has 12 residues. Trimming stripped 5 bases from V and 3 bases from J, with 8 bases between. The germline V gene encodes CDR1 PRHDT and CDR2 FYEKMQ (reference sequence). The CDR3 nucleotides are TGTGCCAGCAGCCCCGGCGGCTACGAGCAGTACTTC. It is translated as CASSPGGYEQYF.

The CDR3 bases are TGTGCCAGTAGTATTGACGGGAGTAGGTCAGATACGCAGTATTTT. Translating gives CASSIDGSRSDTQYF. The J gene is TRBJ2-3, the V gene TRBV19; TRBD2 might be the D (6 bases). Between the trimmed V and J ends, which lost 3 bases and 4 bases, there was a span of 14 bases. The CDR3 totals 15 residues. Germline V lookup: CDR1 LNHDA, CDR2 SQIVND (reference sequence).

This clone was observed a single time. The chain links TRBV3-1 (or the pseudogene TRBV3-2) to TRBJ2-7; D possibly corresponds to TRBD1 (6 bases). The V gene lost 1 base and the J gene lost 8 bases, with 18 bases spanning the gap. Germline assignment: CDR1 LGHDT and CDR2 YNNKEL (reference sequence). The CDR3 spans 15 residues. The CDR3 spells CASSQADRWTAKQYF. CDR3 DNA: TGTGCCAGCAGCCAAGCGGACCGTTGGACAGCCAAGCAGTACTTC.

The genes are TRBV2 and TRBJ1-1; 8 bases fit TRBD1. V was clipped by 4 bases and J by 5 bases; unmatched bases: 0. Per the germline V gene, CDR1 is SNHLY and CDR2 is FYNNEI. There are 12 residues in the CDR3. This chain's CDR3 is CASSGQGTEAFF. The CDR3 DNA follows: TGTGCCAGCAGTGGACAGGGGACTGAAGCTTTCTTT.

CDR3 in amino acids: CASSFVGPGGRYEQYF. CDR3 bases: TGTGCCAGCAGCTTTGTCGGGCCAGGGGGTAGGTACGAGCAGTACTTC. V gene TRBV7-9 combines with J gene TRBJ2-7, with 7 bases aligning to TRBD1. The CDR3 runs to 16 residues. In germline, CDR1 is SEHNR, CDR2 FQNEAQ (reference sequence). Trimming at V came to 3 bases and at J to 4 bases, leaving 12 bases not matched to a gene.

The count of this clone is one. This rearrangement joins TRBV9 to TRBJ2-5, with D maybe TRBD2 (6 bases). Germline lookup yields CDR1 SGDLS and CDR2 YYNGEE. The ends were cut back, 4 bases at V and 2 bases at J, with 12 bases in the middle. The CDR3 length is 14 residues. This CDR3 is CASSPSGVQETQYF. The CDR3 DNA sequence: TGTGCCAGCAGCCCCTCGGGAGTACAAGAGACCCAGTACTTC.

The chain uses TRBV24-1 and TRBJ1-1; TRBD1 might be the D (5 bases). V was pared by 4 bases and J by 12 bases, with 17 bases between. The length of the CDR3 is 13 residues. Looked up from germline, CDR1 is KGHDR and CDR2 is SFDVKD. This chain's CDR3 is CATSDFLGQGTFF. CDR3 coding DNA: TGTGCCACCAGTGACTTTTTAGGGCAGGGCACTTTCTTT.

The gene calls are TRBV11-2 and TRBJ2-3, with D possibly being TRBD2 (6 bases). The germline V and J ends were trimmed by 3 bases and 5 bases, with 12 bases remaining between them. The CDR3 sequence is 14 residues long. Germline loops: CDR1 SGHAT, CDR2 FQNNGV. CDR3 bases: TGTGCCAGCAGCTTCGGAGGGAATGAAGATACGCAGTATTTT. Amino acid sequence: CASSFGGNEDTQYF.

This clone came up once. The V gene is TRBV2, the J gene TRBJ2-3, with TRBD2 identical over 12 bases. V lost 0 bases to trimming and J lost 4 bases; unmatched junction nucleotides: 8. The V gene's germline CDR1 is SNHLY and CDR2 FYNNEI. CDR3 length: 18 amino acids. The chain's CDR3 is CASSEAVSSGRDPDTQYF. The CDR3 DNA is TGTGCCAGCAGTGAAGCGGTGTCTAGCGGGAGGGATCCAGATACGCAGTATTTT.

The CDR3 loop is CASSPSDRGYYNEQFF. The CDR3 DNA follows: TGTGCCAGCAGCCCTTCCGACAGGGGCTACTACAATGAGCAGTTCTTC. The chain employs TRBV3-1 (or the pseudogene TRBV3-2) and TRBJ2-1; 8 positions match TRBD1. With V trimmed by 4 bases and J by 3 bases, 8 bases remained unmatched. This CDR3 spans 16 amino acids. The germline CDR1 and CDR2 sequences are LGHDT and YNNKEL (reference sequence).

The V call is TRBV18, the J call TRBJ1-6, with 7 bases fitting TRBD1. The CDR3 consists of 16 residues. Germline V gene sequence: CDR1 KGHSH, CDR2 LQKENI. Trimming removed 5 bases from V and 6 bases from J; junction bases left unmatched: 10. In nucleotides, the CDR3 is TGTGCCAGCTCAAGTGGGACAGTCTCACTTAATTCACCCCTCCACTTT. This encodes CASSSGTVSLNSPLHF.

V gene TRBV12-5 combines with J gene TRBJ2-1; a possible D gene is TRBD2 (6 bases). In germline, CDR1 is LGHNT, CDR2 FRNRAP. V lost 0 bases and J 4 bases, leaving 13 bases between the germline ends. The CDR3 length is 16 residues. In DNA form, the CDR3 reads TGTGCTAGTGGTTTGGTACAAGGGACTGTATACAATGAGCAGTTCTTC. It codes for CASGLVQGTVYNEQFF. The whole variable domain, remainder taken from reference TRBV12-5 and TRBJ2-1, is DARVTQTPRHKVTEMGQEVTMRCQPILGHNTVFWYRQTMMQGLELLAYFRNRAPLDDSGMPKDRFSAEMPDATLATLKIQPSEPRDSAVYFCASGLVQGTVYNEQFFGPGTRLTVL.

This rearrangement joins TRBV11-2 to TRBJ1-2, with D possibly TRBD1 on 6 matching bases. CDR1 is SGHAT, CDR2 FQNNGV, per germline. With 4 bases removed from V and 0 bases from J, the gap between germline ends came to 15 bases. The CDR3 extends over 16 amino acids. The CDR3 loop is CASSSPGQIPNYGYTF. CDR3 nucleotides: TGTGCCAGCAGCTCGCCCGGACAGATTCCTAACTATGGCTACACCTTC.

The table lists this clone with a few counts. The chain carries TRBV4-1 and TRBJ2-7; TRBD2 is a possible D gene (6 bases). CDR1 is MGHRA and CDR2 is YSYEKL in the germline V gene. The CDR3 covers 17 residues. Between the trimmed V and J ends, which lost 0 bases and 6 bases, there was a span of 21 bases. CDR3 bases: TGCGCCAGCAGCCAAGAGAGGAGGGGTAGAGTTGATGGCGAGCAGTACTTC. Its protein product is CASSQERRGRVDGEQYF.

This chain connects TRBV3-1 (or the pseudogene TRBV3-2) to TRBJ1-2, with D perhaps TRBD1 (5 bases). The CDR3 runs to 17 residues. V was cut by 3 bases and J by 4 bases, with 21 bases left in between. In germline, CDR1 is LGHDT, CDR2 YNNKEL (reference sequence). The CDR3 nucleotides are TGTGCCAGCAGCCACAGGCCAAATCCAGGGCGCCCCTATGGCTACACCTTC. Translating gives CASSHRPNPGRPYGYTF.

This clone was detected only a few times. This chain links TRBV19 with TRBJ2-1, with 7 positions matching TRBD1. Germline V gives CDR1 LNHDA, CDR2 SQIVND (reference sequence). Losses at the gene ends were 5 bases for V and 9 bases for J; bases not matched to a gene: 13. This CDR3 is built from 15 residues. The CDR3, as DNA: TGTGCCAGTAGTCTACCGACAGGGTCTATCGGTGAGCAGTTCTTC. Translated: CASSLPTGSIGEQFF.

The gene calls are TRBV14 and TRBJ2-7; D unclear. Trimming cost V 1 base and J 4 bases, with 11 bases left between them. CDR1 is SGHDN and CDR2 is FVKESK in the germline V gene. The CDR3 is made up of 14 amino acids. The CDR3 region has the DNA TGTGCCAGCAGCCAAGGGGTCAGCGTTTACGAGCAGTACTTC. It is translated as CASSQGVSVYEQYF. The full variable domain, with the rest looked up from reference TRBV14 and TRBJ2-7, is EAGVTQFPSHSVIEKGQTVTLRCDPISGHDNLYWYRRVMGKEIKFLLHFVKESKQDESGMPNNRFLAERTGGTYSTLKVQPAELEDSGVYFCASSQGVSVYEQYFGPGTRLTVT.

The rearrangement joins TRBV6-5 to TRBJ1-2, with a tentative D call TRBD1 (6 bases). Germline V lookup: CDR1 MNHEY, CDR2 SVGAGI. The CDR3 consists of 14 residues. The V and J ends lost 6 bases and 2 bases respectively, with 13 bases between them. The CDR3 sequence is CASRDKGVNYGYTF. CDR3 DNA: TGTGCCAGCAGAGATAAGGGGGTGAACTATGGCTACACCTTC.

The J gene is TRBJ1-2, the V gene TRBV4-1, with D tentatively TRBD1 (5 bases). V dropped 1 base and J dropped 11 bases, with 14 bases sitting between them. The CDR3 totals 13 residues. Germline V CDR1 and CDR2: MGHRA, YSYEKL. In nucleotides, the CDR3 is TGCGCCAGCAGCCAAGGATACTTAAGGACATACACCTTC. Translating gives CASSQGYLRTYTF.

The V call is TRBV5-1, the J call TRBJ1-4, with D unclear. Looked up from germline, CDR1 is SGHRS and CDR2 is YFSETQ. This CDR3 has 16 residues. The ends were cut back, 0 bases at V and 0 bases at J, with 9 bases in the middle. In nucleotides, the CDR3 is TGCGCCAGCAGCTTGGATGGCGGTTCAACTAATGAAAAACTGTTTTTT. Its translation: CASSLDGGSTNEKLFF. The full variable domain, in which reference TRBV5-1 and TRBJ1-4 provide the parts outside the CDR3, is KAGVTQTPRYLIKTRGQQVTLSCSPISGHRSVSWYQQTPGQGLQFLFEYFSETQRNKGNFPGRFSGRQFSNSRSEMNVSTLELGDSALYLCASSLDGGSTNEKLFFGSGTQLSVL.

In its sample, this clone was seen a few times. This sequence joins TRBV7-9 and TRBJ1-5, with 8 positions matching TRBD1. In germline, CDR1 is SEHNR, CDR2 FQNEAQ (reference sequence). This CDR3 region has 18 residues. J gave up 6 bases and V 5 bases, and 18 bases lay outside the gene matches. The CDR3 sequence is CASSPLPRGLFVGQPQHF. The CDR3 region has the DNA TGTGCCAGCAGCCCCCTTCCCAGGGGGCTTTTTGTCGGTCAGCCCCAGCATTTT.

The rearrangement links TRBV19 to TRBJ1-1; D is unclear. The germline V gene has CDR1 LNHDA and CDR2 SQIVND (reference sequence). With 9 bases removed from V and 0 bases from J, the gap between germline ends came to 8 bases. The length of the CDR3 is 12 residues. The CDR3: CASGEMNTEAFF. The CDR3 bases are TGTGCCAGCGGGGAGATGAACACTGAAGCTTTCTTT. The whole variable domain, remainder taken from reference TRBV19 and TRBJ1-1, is DGGITQSPKYLFRKEGQNVTLSCEQNLNHDAMYWYRQDPGQGLRLIYYSQIVNDFQKGDIAEGYSVSREKKESFPLTVTSAQKNPTAFYLCASGEMNTEAFFGQGTRLTVV.

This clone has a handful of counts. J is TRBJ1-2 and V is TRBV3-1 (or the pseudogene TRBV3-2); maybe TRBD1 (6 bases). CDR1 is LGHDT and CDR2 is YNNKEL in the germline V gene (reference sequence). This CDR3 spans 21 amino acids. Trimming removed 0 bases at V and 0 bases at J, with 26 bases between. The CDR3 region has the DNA TGTGCCAGCAGCCAAGATCATGGGAACTGGCGGGGGGCGGGAGCTAACTATGGCTACACCTTC. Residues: CASSQDHGNWRGAGANYGYTF.

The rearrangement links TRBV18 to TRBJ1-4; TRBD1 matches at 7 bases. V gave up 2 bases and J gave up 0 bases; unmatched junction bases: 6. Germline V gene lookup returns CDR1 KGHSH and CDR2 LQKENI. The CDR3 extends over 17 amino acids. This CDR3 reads CASSPTGTAATNEKLFF. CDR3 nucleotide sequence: TGTGCCAGCTCACCAACAGGGACAGCTGCAACTAATGAAAAACTGTTTTTT.